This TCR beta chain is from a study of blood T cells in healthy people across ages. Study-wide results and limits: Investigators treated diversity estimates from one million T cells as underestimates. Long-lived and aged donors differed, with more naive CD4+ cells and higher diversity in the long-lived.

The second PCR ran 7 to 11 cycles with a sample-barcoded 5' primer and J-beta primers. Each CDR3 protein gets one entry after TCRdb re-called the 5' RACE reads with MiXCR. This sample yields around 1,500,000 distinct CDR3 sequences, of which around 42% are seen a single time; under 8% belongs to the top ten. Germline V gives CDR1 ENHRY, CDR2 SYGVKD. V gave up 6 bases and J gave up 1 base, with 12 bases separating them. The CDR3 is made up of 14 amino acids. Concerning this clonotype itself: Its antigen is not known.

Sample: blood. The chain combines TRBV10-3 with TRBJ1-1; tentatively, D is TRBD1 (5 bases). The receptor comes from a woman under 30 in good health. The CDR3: CAISNGGANTEAFF. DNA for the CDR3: TGTGCCATCAGCAACGGAGGGGCGAACACTGAAGCTTTCTTT.